This T cell receptor beta chain was identified during a study of lymphopenia after photon versus proton radiotherapy (dated by TCRdb to between 2019 and 2020). Regarding the study in general: In patients with gastrointestinal tumors who developed high-grade lymphopenia, the study compared the immunological effects of photon radiation therapy with those of proton radiation therapy. The goal of the study was to characterize the differences between the two radiation modalities in how they affect the immune system. The roughly 18 patients in the cohort had gastrointestinal tumors, were treated with either photon or proton therapy, and subsequently developed lymphopenia.

The full study reports these points: The authors looked at the survival association only in patients who died, and they framed better survival with proton therapy as a possibility rather than a demonstrated result. Across the cohort, a larger post-nadir drop in TCR diversity was inversely correlated with overall survival time among patients who died. Relative stability during treatment was observed in proton-treated patients, whereas loss of naive T cells and TCR diversity and gain of effector/memory populations were observed in photon-treated patients. Once the lymphocyte count had reached its nadir, the repertoires of photon-treated patients showed oligoclonal expansion, particularly of CD8+ Temra cells, and this expansion drove the decline in diversity.

Library preparation was by the immunoSEQ multiplex PCR assay. Alongside multiparametric flow cytometry, deep sequencing of rearranged TCR beta loci was used to profile the T cell repertoires. TCRdb took over this immuneACCESS table, retaining in-frame rearrangements with V and J assigned. Such tables are incomplete; in checked studies, under half of the missing clones stem from an unresolved V gene, and the remainder is unexplained. The sample contains about 60,000 clones, 70% to 85% of them found a single time. The top ten clonotypes cover around 2.2% of the sample. In the case of this clone: Its binding antigen is unknown. There are no base qualities to consult, and no much larger clone falls within one base.

Via the germline V gene (reference sequence), CDR1 is PRHDT and CDR2 FYEKMQ. The CDR3 has 18 amino acids, counting the end cysteine and phenylalanine. The read is trimmed to its CDR3 DNA, 54 bases read in frame from base 1. V ends up 0 bases short and J 2 bases short, with an unmatched junction base count of 2. The clonotype comes from a man aged 55 to 70 with pancreatic cancer. Material: peripheral blood, obtained from a patient treated with proton-based radiotherapy. The chain is assembled from TRBV13 and TRBJ2-6; 12 bases in the middle match TRBD2. The CDR3 in this case is CASSLGLAGGPGANVLTF. The DNA reads TGTGCCAGCAGCTTAGGTCTAGCGGGAGGGCCTGGGGCCAACGTCCTGACTTTC.